A selection of T cell receptor beta chains follows, all from one sample in a study of shared clonotypes between healthy human individuals. This table comes from immunoSEQ multiplex PCR, and its TCRdb copy is limited to in-frame clones, with some not included. The sample lists around 1.5 million clones, around 98% occurring once. The sequenced sample was naive CD4+ T cells sorted from blood. Receptor source: a man aged 25 to 45 in good health. Each CDR3 is given with its conserved first and last residue. D genes are given only for firm matches. Size is omitted from some rows. Given values are once, few, many or a class for expanded clones.

clone_size	v_call	j_call	d_call	cdr3_aa	cdr3_nt
-	TRBV9	TRBJ2-7	-	CASSVGGDSSYEQYF	TGTGCCAGCAGCGTAGGCGGAGACAGCTCCTACGAGCAGTACTTC
once	TRBV28	TRBJ2-2	TRBD1	CASSPIWTGRSGELFF	TGTGCCAGCAGTCCCATTTGGACAGGGCGGTCCGGGGAGCTGTTTTTT
-	TRBV18	TRBJ2-7	-	CASSPTGTTLHEQYF	TGTGCCAGCTCACCCACCGGGACAACTCTCCACGAGCAGTACTTC
-	TRBV5-5	TRBJ2-1	-	CASSLAMTAEQFF	TGTGCCAGCAGCTTGGCCATGACGGCCGAGCAGTTCTTC
-	TRBV7-2	TRBJ2-5	-	CASSLVTREETQYF	TGTGCCAGCAGCTTAGTTACACGCGAAGAGACCCAGTACTTC
-	TRBV11-2	TRBJ1-1	-	CASSFHSIGTEAFF	TGTGCCAGCAGCTTCCACAGTATTGGCACTGAAGCTTTCTTT
-	TRBV28	TRBJ1-1	-	CASTPGTEAFF	TGTGCCAGCACCCCGGGGACTGAAGCTTTCTTT
-	TRBV18	TRBJ2-7	-	CASSPLRQTYEQYF	TGTGCCAGCTCACCACTGAGACAGACCTACGAGCAGTACTTC
-	TRBV5-4	TRBJ1-1	-	CASSGGPRAEAFF	TGTGCCAGCAGCGGAGGGCCACGGGCTGAAGCTTTCTTT
once	TRBV5-4	TRBJ2-3	-	CASSPVGGTDTQYF	TGTGCCAGCAGCCCGGTGGGGGGAACAGATACGCAGTATTTT
-	TRBV7-2	TRBJ1-2	-	CASSLDLTYTF	TGTGCCAGCAGCTTGGACCTTACCTACACCTTC
-	TRBV2	TRBJ2-7	TRBD1	CASSVGTVRFYEQYF	TGTGCCAGCAGTGTAGGGACAGTGAGGTTCTACGAGCAGTACTTC
-	TRBV19	TRBJ1-4	TRBD1	CASGNRGFSEKLFF	TGTGCCAGTGGCAACAGGGGGTTTAGCGAAAAACTGTTTTTT
-	TRBV7-2	TRBJ1-4	TRBD1	CASSMTGGNVKLFF	TGTGCCAGCAGCATGACAGGGGGCAACGTAAAACTGTTTTTT
-	TRBV5-4	TRBJ2-1	-	CASSLAARTSYNEQFF	TGTGCCAGCAGCTTGGCCGCGAGGACTTCCTACAATGAGCAGTTCTTC
-	TRBV29-1	TRBJ2-3	-	CSVGSHSSTDTQYF	TGCAGCGTTGGTTCACATTCTAGCACAGATACGCAGTATTTT
-	TRBV6-6	TRBJ2-2	-	CASSWVTGELFF	TGTGCCAGCAGCTGGGTCACCGGGGAGCTGTTTTTT
-	TRBV5-8	TRBJ2-7	TRBD1	CASSIGDRGRIEQYF	TGTGCCAGCAGCATAGGGGACAGGGGGCGTATCGAGCAGTACTTC
once	TRBV11-1	TRBJ2-7	-	CATRRGDGAYEQYF	TGTGCCACCCGGAGAGGGGACGGGGCCTACGAGCAGTACTTC
-	TRBV5-1	TRBJ2-3	TRBD2	CASSPGRTSGRLTDTQYF	TGCGCCAGCAGCCCGGGTAGGACTAGCGGGAGGCTCACAGATACGCAGTATTTT
-	TRBV5-1	TRBJ1-2	TRBD1	CASQETGGWGYGYTF	TGCGCCAGCCAAGAAACAGGGGGCTGGGGCTATGGCTACACCTTC
-	TRBV19	TRBJ2-5	-	CASSIGPDPGTQYF	TGTGCCAGTAGTATTGGTCCCGACCCAGGGACCCAGTACTTC
-	TRBV4-3	TRBJ2-3	-	CASSQLLTGAADTQYF	TGCGCCAGCAGCCAACTATTAACGGGAGCTGCAGATACGCAGTATTTT
-	TRBV29-1	TRBJ1-4	TRBD1	CSVEVGQGREKLFF	TGCAGCGTTGAAGTTGGACAGGGTCGGGAAAAACTGTTTTTT
-	TRBV5-6	TRBJ1-2	TRBD1	CASSPQQGQVQANYGYTF	TGTGCCAGCAGCCCACAACAGGGACAGGTACAAGCTAACTATGGCTACACCTTC
-	TRBV5-1	TRBJ2-7	-	CASSAGGQNGYEQYF	TGCGCCAGCAGCGCGGGGGGACAGAACGGCTACGAGCAGTACTTC
-	TRBV9	TRBJ1-4	TRBD1	CASSVSVQGHTTNEKLFF	TGTGCCAGCAGCGTAAGTGTACAGGGGCATACAACTAATGAAAAACTGTTTTTT
-	TRBV5-4	TRBJ1-1	-	CASSSWTLPNIGAFF	TGTGCCAGCAGCTCGTGGACACTGCCAAACATCGGCGCTTTCTTT
-	TRBV6-1	TRBJ1-5	-	CASSEGAGLNQPQHF	TGTGCCAGCAGTGAAGGGGCAGGGCTCAATCAGCCCCAGCATTTT
-	TRBV5-5	TRBJ2-1	-	CASSSRPLNNEQFF	TGTGCCAGCAGCTCCCGCCCACTTAACAATGAGCAGTTCTTC
-	TRBV7-9	TRBJ2-3	TRBD2	CASSLESSGRLSDTQYF	TGTGCCAGCAGCTTAGAGTCTAGCGGGCGGTTATCAGATACGCAGTATTTT
-	TRBV2	TRBJ1-5	TRBD1	CASMHRGTNQPQHF	TGTGCCAGCATGCACAGGGGGACCAATCAGCCCCAGCATTTT
-	TRBV4-3	TRBJ2-3	-	CASSQDQVSTDTQYF	TGCGCCAGCAGCCAAGATCAAGTCAGTACAGATACGCAGTATTTT
once	TRBV5-1	TRBJ1-1	-	CASSLVSDSNTEAFF	TGCGCCAGCAGCTTGGTGTCAGACTCGAACACTGAAGCTTTCTTT
-	TRBV12-5	TRBJ2-5	-	CASGLVQGTQYF	TGTGCTAGTGGTTTGGTACAAGGGACCCAGTACTTC
-	TRBV5-1	TRBJ2-7	TRBD2	CASSFGGREAGYEQYF	TGCGCCAGCAGCTTCGGCGGGAGGGAGGCAGGCTACGAGCAGTACTTC
-	TRBV28	TRBJ1-5	-	CASSPVWEPQHF	TGTGCCAGCAGTCCAGTGTGGGAGCCCCAGCATTTT
-	TRBV2	TRBJ1-5	-	CASSESHGLGNQPQHF	TGTGCCAGCAGTGAATCTCACGGTTTGGGCAATCAGCCCCAGCATTTT
-	TRBV28	TRBJ1-4	-	CASSLPGAGEKLFF	TGTGCCAGCAGTTTACCGGGCGCGGGGGAAAAACTGTTTTTT
-	TRBV9	TRBJ1-2	TRBD1	CASSAHWDSLYGYTF	TGTGCCAGCAGCGCCCATTGGGACAGTCTCTATGGCTACACCTTC
-	TRBV27	TRBJ2-5	TRBD1	CASKVRGQYQETQYF	TGTGCCAGCAAGGTCAGGGGGCAATATCAAGAGACCCAGTACTTC
-	TRBV7-9	TRBJ2-5	TRBD1	CASSLVKGAQTQYF	TGTGCCAGCAGCTTAGTAAAGGGGGCCCAGACCCAGTACTTC
-	TRBV5-6	TRBJ2-2	-	CASSSVSGELFF	TGTGCCAGCAGCTCGGTGTCCGGGGAGCTGTTTTTT
-	TRBV28	TRBJ1-5	-	CASRGPLNQPQHF	TGTGCCAGCAGGGGACCCCTGAATCAGCCCCAGCATTTT
-	TRBV5-1	TRBJ2-2	-	CASSFGPNGELFF	TGCGCCAGCAGCTTCGGGCCGAACGGGGAGCTGTTTTTT
-	TRBV29-1	TRBJ2-4	TRBD1	CSVEARDRGRLKNIQYF	TGCAGCGTTGAAGCCCGGGACAGGGGGCGCCTCAAAAACATTCAGTACTTC
-	TRBV29-1	TRBJ2-4	-	CSAGGPSDIQYF	TGCAGCGCCGGAGGGCCTAGTGACATTCAGTACTTC
-	TRBV7-9	TRBJ2-4	-	CASSLQDPAKNIQYF	TGTGCCAGCAGTTTACAGGACCCAGCCAAAAACATTCAGTACTTC
-	TRBV9	TRBJ2-5	-	CASSATRAETQYF	TGTGCCAGCAGCGCCACTAGAGCCGAGACCCAGTACTTC
-	TRBV19	TRBJ1-5	TRBD1	CASMRDRSFYPQHF	TGTGCCAGTATGAGGGACAGAAGTTTCTATCCCCAGCATTTT
-	TRBV5-5	TRBJ2-2	-	CASSFKSGELFF	TGTGCCAGCAGCTTTAAGTCTGGGGAGCTGTTTTTT